This TCR beta chain was captured by sequencing in a study of CD8 T cells in ankylosing spondylitis (dated by TCRdb to 2017 to 2019). The study in broad terms: T cell receptor beta repertoires were profiled in healthy donors and ankylosing spondylitis patients so that disease-linked TCR variants could be found. In total, the full study cohort was made up of some 110 healthy donors and some 26 ankylosing spondylitis patients. Peripheral blood samples were taken, and synovial fluid was additionally collected from ankylosing spondylitis patients.

Broader findings and caveats from the paper: Blood from ankylosing spondylitis patients appeared to be characterized by a TCR beta motif composed of about eight highly homologous amino acid variants. Some motif variants had previously been reported in the synovial fluid and blood of reactive arthritis patients, which suggests shared mechanisms of disease initiation. According to the report, matched synovial fluid samples from ankylosing spondylitis patients were significantly enriched for the disease-linked clones. In peripheral blood, the disease-linked clones were found at relatively low frequencies and had a CD8+ phenotype.

This clonotype was recorded at least ten times. No antigen is known for it. Base qualities are missing; no much larger clone stands one base away. The germline V and J ends show losses of 1 base and 4 bases respectively, and no gene match explains 7 bases of the junction. The CDR3 has 16 amino acids, counting the end cysteine and phenylalanine. Of all the DNA, just the CDR3 is kept, 48 bases in frame from base 1. Sequences DFQATT (CDR1) and SNEGSKA (CDR2) are obtained from the germline V gene (reference sequence). TCRdb lists the instrument as Illumina HiSeq 2500. Quantitative 5'-RACE with molecular barcodes was used to prepare TCR beta libraries. In the authors' own workflow: To identify disease-linked TCR variants, a new computational method was used, one built on a probabilistic model of VDJ rearrangement. TCRdb reworked the public reads: Q25 trimming with fastp, MiXCR clone assembly, productive beta chains retained. Entries that share a CDR3 protein sequence are merged under the most common genes and DNA. The V and J calls, along with clone size, are taken from TCRdb and not from the paper's own processing. Counted in this sample were approximately 90,000 distinct CDR3 sequences; almost 8.5% of them appeared once. The ten largest clones represent around a tenth of the sample.

This sequence uses TRBV20-1 and TRBJ2-1, with 10 middle bases fitting TRBD2. The TCR comes from a male donor with ankylosing spondylitis or in good health (not recorded which). The sample comprised blood, either unsorted or a sorted T cell fraction (not recorded which). The CDR3 amino acid sequence is: CSARGTLAGGYNEQFF. The DNA sequence is TGCAGTGCTAGAGGGACCTTAGCGGGGGGATACAATGAGCAGTTCTTC.